Listed below are T cell receptor beta chains from one sample, sequenced in a study of OX40 agonist ivuxolimab in advanced cancers. Libraries were prepared by immunoSEQ multiplex PCR; TCRdb keeps only in-frame clonotypes and omits some of them. In the table there are around 100,000 clones, 80% to 95% of which are singletons. Material: CD4+ or CD8+ T cells sorted from blood, obtained in a trial of the OX40 agonist ivuxolimab. These receptors were obtained from an adult with an advanced solid tumor such as melanoma, head and neck, liver or kidney cancer. CDR3s include the opening cysteine and the closing phenylalanine or tryptophan. A D gene is named only where the DNA matches it firmly. Part of the rows lack a size; the others show once, few, many or a class for expanded clones.

size | J | D | V | DNA | CDR3
- | TRBJ1-3 | - | TRBV11-2 | TGTGCCAGCAGCTCCGGTGGAGGGCCGGGAAACACCATATATTTT | CASSSGGGPGNTIYF
few | TRBJ2-1 | - | TRBV30 | TGTGCCTCCGCGGGTAGGGGGGGACAATATGAGCAGTTCTTC | CASAGRGGQYEQFF
- | TRBJ2-7 | - | TRBV19 | TGTGCCAGTAGTATAGCTGGGACGGGCTACGAGCAGTACTTC | CASSIAGTGYEQYF
- | TRBJ2-3 | - | TRBV27 | TGTGCCAGCAGTTTAGCAGATGGCACAGATACGCAGTATTTT | CASSLADGTDTQYF
- | TRBJ2-6 | - | TRBV18 | TGTGCCAGCTCACCTACTAAGAAAGGGGCCAACGTCCTGACTTTC | CASSPTKKGANVLTF
once | TRBJ1-3 | TRBD1 | TRBV6-1 | TGTGCCAGCAGTACGGGACAGGGTCGAGGAAACACCATATATTTT | CASSTGQGRGNTIYF
- | TRBJ1-1 | - | TRBV19 | TGTGCCAGTATCATGAAGGGGGTCTTCACTGAAGCTTTCTTT | CASIMKGVFTEAFF
- | TRBJ2-2 | - | TRBV7-9 | TGTGCCAGCAGCATCCGACAGGTTTTGAACACCGGGGAGCTGTTTTTT | CASSIRQVLNTGELFF
- | TRBJ1-2 | - | TRBV13 | TGTGCCAGCAGCTTAGATGGGGCGCGTGGCTACACCTTC | CASSLDGARGYTF
- | TRBJ1-2 | - | TRBV29-1 | TGCAGCGTTGGGGGCGTGGTTGGCTACACCTTC | CSVGGVVGYTF
- | TRBJ1-2 | TRBD1 | TRBV7-2 | TGTGCCAGCAGCTTTAGTGGCGGGACAGGAGGAGGGTCTAACTATGGCTACACCTTC | CASSFSGGTGGGSNYGYTF
- | TRBJ1-1 | TRBD1 | TRBV9 | TGTGCCAGCAGCATAGGGACAGTCAGGTACGATGAAGCTTTCTTT | CASSIGTVRYDEAFF
- | TRBJ2-7 | - | TRBV28 | TGTGCCAGCATGCATAGCTCCTACGAGCAGTACTTC | CASMHSSYEQYF
- | TRBJ2-5 | - | TRBV18 | TGTGCCAGCTCACCCAGCACAGGGTCGACAGAGACCCAGTACTTC | CASSPSTGSTETQYF
- | TRBJ2-1 | - | TRBV20-1 | TGCAGTGCTAGAGGTCTAGGACAGTTCTTC | CSARGLGQFF
- | TRBJ2-1 | TRBD2 | TRBV7-3 | TGTGCCAGCAGCGCCGGGGCGGGAGGCTACAATGAGCAGTTCTTC | CASSAGAGGYNEQFF
- | TRBJ2-4 | TRBD2 | TRBV18 | TGTGCCAGCTCCCTTAACTTAGGGACTAGCGGAAGAGAAAACATTCAGTACTTC | CASSLNLGTSGRENIQYF
- | TRBJ1-2 | - | TRBV28 | TGTGCCAGCAGTCCCCCCGGTCAGTCTAACTATGGCTACACCTTC | CASSPPGQSNYGYTF
- | TRBJ2-5 | TRBD2 | TRBV4-2 | TGTGCCAGCAGCCAAGGTGCTAGCGGGAGGGATAAAGAGACCCAGTACTTC | CASSQGASGRDKETQYF
- | TRBJ2-2 | TRBD2 | TRBV7-2 | TGTGCCAGCAGCTCTCGCCAAGCTAGCGGGAGTGCCGGGGAGCTGTTTTTT | CASSSRQASGSAGELFF
- | TRBJ1-2 | - | TRBV7-6 | TGTGCCAGCAGCCGCCAGCCCTCAGGGGCATTTGGCTACACCTTC | CASSRQPSGAFGYTF
- | TRBJ2-1 | TRBD2 | TRBV6-5 | TGTGCCAGCAGTTCGACTAGCGGGAGCTCCTACAATGAGCAGTTCTTC | CASSSTSGSSYNEQFF
once | TRBJ2-5 | - | TRBV5-8 | TGTGCCAGCAGCCCCGGACAGAGGCCACAAGAAGAGACCCAGTACTTC | CASSPGQRPQEETQYF
once | TRBJ1-3 | TRBD1 | TRBV14 | TGTGCCAGCAGCCCGGGACAGGGTCTTGGAAACACCATATATTTT | CASSPGQGLGNTIYF
- | TRBJ2-7 | TRBD2 | TRBV10-2 | TGCGCCAGCAGTGAGTCAGTGGGAGGGCCGCACGAGCAGTACTTC | CASSESVGGPHEQYF
few | TRBJ1-5 | - | TRBV6-6 | TGTGCCAGCAGTTACGTTCGGTCTGAGCCCCAGCATTTT | CASSYVRSEPQHF
- | TRBJ2-5 | TRBD2 | TRBV4-1 | TGCGCCAGCAGCCAAGATAGCGGGAGGTCGGGGGAGACCCAGTACTTC | CASSQDSGRSGETQYF
- | TRBJ2-5 | - | TRBV2 | TGTGCCAGCAGTGTCCTGAGCGTGGAGACCCAGTACTTC | CASSVLSVETQYF
- | TRBJ1-4 | - | TRBV7-2 | TGTGCCAGCAGCTCCCGGGACCCCGGTGAAAAACTGTTTTTT | CASSSRDPGEKLFF
- | TRBJ1-5 | - | TRBV5-1 | TGCGCCAGCAGCCCCGGTGGGGGGGGGCTTAGCAATCAGCCCCAGCATTTT | CASSPGGGGLSNQPQHF
few | TRBJ2-7 | - | TRBV11-2 | TGTGCCAGCAGCTTAGTTCGTGGCTACGAGCAGTACTTC | CASSLVRGYEQYF
- | TRBJ1-5 | - | TRBV2 | TGTGCCAGCAGTGAAGAAGGGGGTCTTGGCAATCAGCCCCAGCATTTT | CASSEEGGLGNQPQHF
- | TRBJ2-7 | TRBD2 | TRBV7-2 | TGTGCCAGCAGCCCCCCAGGGGCGGGACTAGCGGGATACGAGCAGTACTTC | CASSPPGAGLAGYEQYF
- | TRBJ1-1 | - | TRBV6-5 | TGTGCCAGCGGAGACGCGGACACTGAAGCTTTCTTT | CASGDADTEAFF
- | TRBJ2-7 | - | TRBV6-5 | TGTGCCAGCTTCCCCGGGACAAGCGAGCAGTACTTC | CASFPGTSEQYF
- | TRBJ1-5 | - | TRBV4-1 | TGCGCCAGCAGCCAAGGGGTATCGTCGCCCCAGCATTTT | CASSQGVSSPQHF
- | TRBJ1-2 | - | TRBV5-6 | TGTGCCAGCAGCTTGAATTCGAGGGGGAATGGCTACACCTTC | CASSLNSRGNGYTF
- | TRBJ1-4 | TRBD1 | TRBV2 | TGTGCCAGCAGCCCGACAGGGTATAATGAAAAACTGTTTTTT | CASSPTGYNEKLFF
- | TRBJ1-4 | - | TRBV2 | TGTGCCAGCAGGACACCCTTTGGAAATGAAAAACTGTTTTTT | CASRTPFGNEKLFF